These T cell receptor beta chains were read from a single sample in a study of Graves' ophthalmopathy and Graves' hyperthyroidism. Each CDR3 protein gets one entry after TCRdb re-called the multiplex PCR reads with MiXCR. This table has 45,000 to 60,000 distinct CDR3 sequences, more than 40% appearing once. The sequencing sample was made of peripheral blood. These receptors came from an adult woman with Graves' ophthalmopathy. Both conserved end residues are part of each CDR3. Fields, in order: D gene, clone size, V gene, J gene, CDR3 DNA, CDR3 protein. A D gene is named only where the DNA matches it firmly. Clone size, where shown, is once, few, many, or a class for clones that have expanded.

-,many,TRBV10-3,TRBJ2-7,TGTGCCATCAGTGAGTCGTTCAGATCCTACGAGCAGTACTTC,CAISESFRSYEQYF
-,-,TRBV9,TRBJ2-3,TGTGCCAGCAGCCTTGGGACTCCCGGGGATACGCAGTATTTT,CASSLGTPGDTQYF
-,many,TRBV29-1,TRBJ2-5,TGCAGCGCCCGTGGGACTTATGGGGAGACCCAGTACTTC,CSARGTYGETQYF
TRBD2,once,TRBV9,TRBJ2-1,TGTGCCAGCAGCGCACACTGGACTAGCGGGAGTTGGAATGAGCGGTTCTTC,CASSAHWTSGSWNERFF
TRBD1,many,TRBV28,TRBJ1-2,TGTGCCAGCAGTCCAGGGACAGGGGGGACAGGCGGCTACACCTTC,CASSPGTGGTGGYTF
TRBD2,many,TRBV20-1,TRBJ2-3,TGCAGTGCTGAAAACGAGCGGGAGGCCACAGATACGCAGTATTTT,CSAENEREATDTQYF
TRBD2,many,TRBV20-1,TRBJ2-3,TGCAGTGCTAGAGATGGCCGACTAGCGGGAATACGCACAGATACGCAGTATTTT,CSARDGRLAGIRTDTQYF
-,few,TRBV30,TRBJ1-3,TGTGCCTGGAGTGTCAGGCGAACTGGAAACACCATATATTTT,CAWSVRRTGNTIYF
TRBD2,-,TRBV9,TRBJ2-1,TGTGCCAGCAGCGGGAGGGGACTAGCGGGAGGATCTGATACGCAGTTCTTC,CASSGRGLAGGSDTQFF
-,-,TRBV5-1,TRBJ1-4,TGCGCCAGCAGCCCTCTTGCGGGACTCTATGGGGAAAAACTGTTTTTT,CASSPLAGLYGEKLFF
TRBD2,many,TRBV6-7,TRBJ2-7,TGTGCCAGCAGCCCCGGGGGAGGCGGGAGTTCGGGCTACGAGCAGTACTTC,CASSPGGGGSSGYEQYF
-,-,TRBV19,TRBJ1-2,TGTGCCAGTAGTTTTGGGAGGGGCTACACCTTC,CASSFGRGYTF
-,few,TRBV30,TRBJ1-2,TGTGCCTGGAGTGCCTTACAGGGCTTGGGGGGTGGCTACACCTTC,CAWSALQGLGGGYTF
TRBD1,-,TRBV10-3,TRBJ2-5,TGTGCCATCAGTGCGTCGAGGGGAGGGGGACAGGGGACCCAGTACTTC,CAISASRGGGQGTQYF
-,medium-sized,TRBV2,TRBJ2-1,TGTGCCAGCAGTGCCATAACCTACAATGAGCAGTTCTTC,CASSAITYNEQFF
-,-,TRBV14,TRBJ1-6,TGTGCCAGCAGCCAGGACTGGTCCTATAATTCACCCCTCCACTTT,CASSQDWSYNSPLHF
TRBD1,-,TRBV7-9,TRBJ2-7,TGTGCCAGCAGCTCGACAGGGGCAGAGGGGGACGAGCAGTACTTC,CASSSTGAEGDEQYF
TRBD1,-,TRBV18,TRBJ1-2,TGTGCCAGCTCAAGTCTTTCGGACCTCCGGGACAGGGGCCACTATGGCTACACCTTC,CASSSLSDLRDRGHYGYTF
-,many,TRBV28,TRBJ2-3,TGTGCCAGCAGTTTAATCGAGCGGGCTACAGATACGCAGTATTTT,CASSLIERATDTQYF
-,-,TRBV29-1,TRBJ2-7,TGCAGCGTTCTACTCAGGGGAACCGGCGACGAGCAGTACTTC,CSVLLRGTGDEQYF
-,-,TRBV5-1,TRBJ1-6,TGCGCCAGCAGAACATGGGATGGGGATTCACCCCTCCACTTT,CASRTWDGDSPLHF
TRBD1,-,TRBV20-1,TRBJ2-7,TGCAGTGCCAGGGGGCGGCGGACTGAAGGAAACGAGCAGTACTTC,CSARGRRTEGNEQYF
TRBD2,-,TRBV2,TRBJ2-5,TGTGCCAGCAACGTAGCGGGGGGGAGAAGGACCCAGTACTTC,CASNVAGGRRTQYF
TRBD2,-,TRBV30,TRBJ2-3,TGTGCCTGGAATACCGAATATCAACTGGCGGGAGCTGGCACAGATACGCAGTATTTT,CAWNTEYQLAGAGTDTQYF
TRBD1,once,TRBV7-6,TRBJ2-5,TGTGCTAGCAAACCGGGACAGCAAGAGACCCAGTACTTC,CASKPGQQETQYF
-,-,TRBV10-2,TRBJ1-3,TGCGCCAGCAGTGAGTCGCCCTTTTCTGGAAACACCATATATTTT,CASSESPFSGNTIYF
TRBD2,once,TRBV7-3,TRBJ2-5,TGTGCCAGCAGCTCTAGGACTAGGGAGCCGACCCAGTACTTC,CASSSRTREPTQYF
-,-,TRBV12-5,TRBJ1-1,TGTGCTAGTGGTTTTCCCGGAAACACTGAAGCTTTCTTT,CASGFPGNTEAFF
-,many,TRBV27,TRBJ2-1,TGTGCCAGCAGTGAAGACGAGCCGAAGGAGCAGTTCTTC,CASSEDEPKEQFF